The clone carrying this T cell receptor beta chain has only a few counts. The entry originates in a study of T cell repertoires in cytomegalovirus infection. From the reads, TCRdb called clonotypes with MiXCR, one entry per CDR3 protein. The sample has about 530,000 distinct CDR3 sequences; 26% are singletons. Sequencing was carried out using PBMCs. This clonotype originated in a human donor in good health (CMV status not recorded). Some clones in this sample may be carry-over from other donors' samples.

This CDR3 reads CASRDPGLYQETQYF. Here the CDR3 DNA reads TGTGCCAGCAGAGATCCGGGACTCTACCAAGAGACCCAGTACTTC. The chain has TRBV28 and TRBJ2-5, with D maybe TRBD2 (6 bases). Between the trimmed V and J ends, which lost 6 bases and 0 bases, there was a span of 14 bases. The V gene's germline CDR1 is MDHEN and CDR2 SYDVKM. The CDR3 consists of 15 residues.